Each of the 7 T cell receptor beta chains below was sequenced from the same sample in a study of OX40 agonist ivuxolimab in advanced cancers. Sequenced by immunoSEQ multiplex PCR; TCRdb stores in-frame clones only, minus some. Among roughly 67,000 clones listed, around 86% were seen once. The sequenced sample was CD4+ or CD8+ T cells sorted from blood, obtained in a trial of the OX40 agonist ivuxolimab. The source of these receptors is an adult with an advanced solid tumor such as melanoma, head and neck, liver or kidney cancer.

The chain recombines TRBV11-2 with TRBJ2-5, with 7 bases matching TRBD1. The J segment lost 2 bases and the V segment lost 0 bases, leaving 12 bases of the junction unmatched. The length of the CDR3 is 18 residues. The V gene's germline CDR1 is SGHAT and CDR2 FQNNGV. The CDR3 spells CASSLESLGRTGQETQYF. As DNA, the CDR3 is TGTGCCAGCAGCTTAGAATCATTGGGTCGGACAGGACAAGAGACCCAGTACTTC.

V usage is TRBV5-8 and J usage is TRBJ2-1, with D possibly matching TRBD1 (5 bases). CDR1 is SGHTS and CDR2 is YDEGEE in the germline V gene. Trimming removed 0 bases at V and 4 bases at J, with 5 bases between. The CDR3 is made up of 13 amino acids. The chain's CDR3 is CASSLDRYNEQFF. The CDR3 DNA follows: TGTGCCAGCAGCTTGGACAGGTACAATGAGCAGTTCTTC.

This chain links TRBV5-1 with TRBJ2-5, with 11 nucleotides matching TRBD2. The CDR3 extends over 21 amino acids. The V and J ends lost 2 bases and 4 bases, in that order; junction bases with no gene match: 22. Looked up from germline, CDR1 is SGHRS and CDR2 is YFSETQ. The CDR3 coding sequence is TGCGCCAGCAGCTTTGGGGCCCCTAGCGGGGGGACACCTTTAGTGAGAGAGACCCAGTACTTC. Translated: CASSFGAPSGGTPLVRETQYF.

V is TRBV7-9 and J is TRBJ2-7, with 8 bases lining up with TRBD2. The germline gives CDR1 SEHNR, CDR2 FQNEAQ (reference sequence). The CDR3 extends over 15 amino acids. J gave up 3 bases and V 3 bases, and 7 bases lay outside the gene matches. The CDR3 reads CASSLSGGRHYEQYF. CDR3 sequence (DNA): TGTGCCAGCAGCTTGAGCGGGGGACGTCACTACGAGCAGTACTTC.

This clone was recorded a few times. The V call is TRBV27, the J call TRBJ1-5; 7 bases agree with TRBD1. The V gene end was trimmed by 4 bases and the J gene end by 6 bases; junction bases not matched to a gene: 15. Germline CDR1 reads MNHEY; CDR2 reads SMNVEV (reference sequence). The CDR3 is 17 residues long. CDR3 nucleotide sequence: TGTGCCAGCAGTTCCACTCTTGTAAGGACAGGCGGTCAGCCCCAGCATTTT. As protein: CASSSTLVRTGGQPQHF.

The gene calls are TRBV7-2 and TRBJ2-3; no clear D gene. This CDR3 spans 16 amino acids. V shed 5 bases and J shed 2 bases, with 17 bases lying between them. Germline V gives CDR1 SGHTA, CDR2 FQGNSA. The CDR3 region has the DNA TGTGCCAGCAGCCCATCCATAGGTAGCCTCACAGATACGCAGTATTTT. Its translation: CASSPSIGSLTDTQYF.

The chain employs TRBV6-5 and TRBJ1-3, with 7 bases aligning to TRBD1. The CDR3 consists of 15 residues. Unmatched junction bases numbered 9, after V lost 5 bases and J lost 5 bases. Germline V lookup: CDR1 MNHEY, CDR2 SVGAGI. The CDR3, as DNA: TGTGCCAGCAGTCCCCTTGACAGGGTCAGAAACACCATATATTTT. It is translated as CASSPLDRVRNTIYF.